The 29 T cell receptor beta chains below were found in one sample sequenced in a study of blood T cell repertoires in COVID-19. The protocol was immunoSEQ multiplex PCR, while the TCRdb copy is restricted to in-frame clones and leaves out a portion. The sample holds around 40,000 clones; about 87% are singletons and the top ten take around 24%. Sequencing used peripheral blood. The receptors were gathered from a man over 45 with active or convalescent COVID-19.

The chain joins TRBV10-3 to TRBJ2-7; 9 bases map to TRBD1. The germline CDR1 and CDR2 sequences are ENHRY and SYGVKD. Trimming removed 4 bases from V and 4 bases from J; junction bases left unmatched: 2. CDR3 length: 13 amino acids. This CDR3 is CAISGQGVYEQYF. DNA for the CDR3: TGTGCCATCAGTGGACAGGGGGTATACGAGCAGTACTTC.

As for this clone: One end of the junction does not line up with germline, which may come from a read error. This chain joins TRBV28 and TRBJ2-3, with D unclear. This CDR3 is built from 15 residues. Germline assignment: CDR1 MDHEN and CDR2 SYDVKM. CDR3 in amino acids: CASSFSGLSTDTQYF. The CDR3 bases are TGTGCCAGCAGTTTTTCTGGGTTGAGCACAGACACGCAGTATTTT.

This chain's CDR3 is CASSSGTASYTGELFF. The DNA for the CDR3 is TGTGCCAGCAGCTCCGGGACAGCATCTTACACCGGGGAGCTGTTTTTT. The V gene is TRBV7-9, the J gene TRBJ2-2, with 7 bases identical to TRBD1. V shed 4 bases, J shed 3 bases, and the junction held 8 bases outside the gene matches. Looked up from germline, CDR1 is SEHNR and CDR2 is FQNEAQ (reference sequence). This CDR3 comprises 16 residues.

V usage is TRBV5-1 and J usage is TRBJ2-1; possible D gene TRBD1, 5 bases. Germline V gene data show CDR1 as SGHRS and CDR2 as YFSETQ. The CDR3 is made up of 17 amino acids. The V gene lost 6 bases and the J gene lost 4 bases, with 23 bases spanning the gap. The CDR3: CASTWASDPRVYNEQFF. CDR3 sequence (DNA): TGCGCCAGCACCTGGGCTTCCGACCCCAGGGTTTACAATGAGCAGTTCTTC.

The rearrangement links TRBV5-4 to TRBJ1-2; the match to TRBD1 covers 8 bases. V was pared by 1 base and J by 0 bases, with 11 bases of the junction left unmatched. Germline V CDR1 and CDR2: SGHNT, YYREEE (reference sequence). The CDR3 runs 18 residues. CDR3 sequence (DNA): TGTGCCAGCAGCTTGTTTGGACAGGGACAACTCTCTAACTATGGCTACACCTTC. This gives the protein CASSLFGQGQLSNYGYTF.

This clone was detected once. The chain has TRBV20-1 and TRBJ2-1, with 7 bases identical to TRBD2. The germline V gene encodes CDR1 DFQATT and CDR2 SNEGSKA (reference sequence). V was pared by 3 bases and J by 8 bases, with 4 bases of the junction left unmatched. The CDR3 totals 12 residues. The CDR3 spells CSASGLGYEQFF. The CDR3, as DNA: TGCAGTGCTAGTGGACTAGGATATGAGCAGTTCTTC.

The CDR3 is CASSLGTGSNYGYTF. In DNA form, the CDR3 reads TGCGCCAGCAGCCTCGGGACAGGGAGTAACTATGGCTACACCTTC. The chain is built from TRBV4-1 and TRBJ1-2, with TRBD1 identical over 9 bases. This CDR3 spans 15 amino acids. Germline values: CDR1 MGHRA, CDR2 YSYEKL. V trimming: 4 bases; J trimming: 1 base; junction bases outside the gene matches: 4.

This clone occurred once. The chain is built from TRBV15 and TRBJ1-1; perhaps TRBD1 as D (5 bases). From germline, CDR1 is LNHNV and CDR2 YYDKDF (reference sequence). Trimming pared 3 bases from V and 0 bases from J, leaving 11 bases between. CDR3 length: 15 residues. CDR3 region: CATSSERGVNTEAFF. CDR3 bases: TGTGCCACCAGCAGTGAAAGGGGTGTGAACACTGAAGCTTTCTTT.

The V and J genes are TRBV10-2 and TRBJ2-1; D may be TRBD2 (5 bases). The V and J ends lost 8 bases and 5 bases respectively, with 13 bases between them. Germline lookup yields CDR1 WSHSY and CDR2 SAAADI. The CDR3 sequence is 13 residues long. CDR3 sequence reads: CASGPAGNNEQFF. CDR3 DNA: TGCGCCAGCGGGCCGGCCGGGAACAATGAGCAGTTCTTC.

CDR3 DNA: TGTGCCAGCAGCGTAGCTGAGGTCTATGGCTACACCTTC. The encoded protein is CASSVAEVYGYTF. The chain carries TRBV9 and TRBJ1-2; D remains unclear. Per the germline V gene, CDR1 is SGDLS and CDR2 is YYNGEE. The CDR3 has 13 amino acids. V lost 0 bases, J lost 4 bases, and 7 bases lay in between.

This rearrangement joins TRBV27 to TRBJ1-4, with D possibly TRBD1 on 6 matching bases. Per germline, CDR1 MNHEY and CDR2 SMNVEV (reference sequence). This CDR3 has 20 residues. Deletions cut 0 bases from V and 3 bases from J, with 23 bases between. In DNA form, the CDR3 reads TGTGCCAGCAGTTTATCTGTCCCAGGGGCCACCGTGGGGGCTAATGAAAAACTGTTTTTT. Its protein product is CASSLSVPGATVGANEKLFF.

The CDR3 DNA reads TGTGCCAGTATAGCGGGGGGCTCCTACAATGAGCAGTTCTTC. Protein: CASIAGGSYNEQFF. J is TRBJ2-1 and V is TRBV19, with 10 bases aligning to TRBD2. CDR1 and CDR2 from the germline V gene are LNHDA and SQIVND (reference sequence). The CDR3 is 14 residues long. Trimming took 7 bases from V and 0 from J; bases not matched to a gene: 0.

This clone was detected only once. V gene TRBV7-3 combines with J gene TRBJ1-1; D might be TRBD1 (5 bases). V lost 2 bases and J 4 bases, leaving 8 bases between the germline ends. The length of the CDR3 is 13 residues. Germline CDR1 is SGHTA and CDR2 is FQGTGA. The CDR3 DNA reads as TGTGCCAGCAGCTTATTTCAGGGCACTGAAGCTTTCTTT. Its protein is CASSLFQGTEAFF.

The chain employs TRBV5-1 and TRBJ1-1, with D perhaps TRBD1 (6 bases). This CDR3 is 21 amino acids long. V was clipped by 1 base and J by 0 bases, with 28 bases between them. The germline gives CDR1 SGHRS, CDR2 YFSETQ. The CDR3: CASSLRVGTSSQGSMNTEAFF. The CDR3 DNA is TGCGCCAGCAGCTTGCGTGTAGGTACATCCTCACAGGGTTCGATGAACACTGAAGCTTTCTTT.

V usage is TRBV2 and J usage is TRBJ2-1, with 13 bases aligning to TRBD2. Germline CDR1 SNHLY, CDR2 FYNNEI. With 6 bases clipped from V and 7 bases from J, the junction kept 9 bases outside the gene matches. This CDR3 contains 16 residues. CDR3 sequence: CASRARTSGGSNEQFF. The CDR3 region has the DNA TGTGCCAGCAGGGCAAGGACTAGCGGGGGTAGTAATGAGCAGTTCTTC.

The J gene is TRBJ1-4, the V gene TRBV7-6, with 7 bases aligning to TRBD1. Losses at the gene ends were 4 bases for V and 6 bases for J; bases not matched to a gene: 11. The CDR3 length is 16 residues. The germline CDR1 and CDR2 sequences are SGHVS and FNYEAQ. The CDR3 is CASSSVEGAEYEKLFF. CDR3 coding DNA: TGTGCCAGCAGCTCAGTCGAGGGGGCCGAATATGAAAAACTGTTTTTT.

The V and J genes are TRBV3-1 (or the pseudogene TRBV3-2) and TRBJ1-2; no clear D gene. Germline V gene sequence: CDR1 LGHDT, CDR2 YNNKEL (reference sequence). Between the trimmed V and J ends, which lost 2 bases and 8 bases, there was a span of 15 bases. This CDR3 comprises 14 residues. Here the CDR3 reads CASSQSRGRGGYTF. The CDR3 DNA sequence: TGTGCCAGCAGCCAAAGTCGAGGGCGAGGGGGCTACACCTTC.

This sequence joins TRBV19 and TRBJ1-1, with D possibly matching TRBD1 (5 bases). CDR3 size: 16 residues. CDR1 and CDR2 from the germline V gene are LNHDA and SQIVND (reference sequence). The V and J ends lost 5 bases and 3 bases respectively, with 19 bases between them. This CDR3 reads CASSSGRGLLDTEAFF. As DNA, the CDR3 is TGTGCCAGTAGTTCCGGCCGGGGACTCCTAGACACTGAAGCTTTCTTT.

The chain has TRBV6-5 and TRBJ1-5; TRBD1 might be the D (6 bases). The CDR3 runs 15 residues. CDR1 and CDR2 (germline): MNHEY, SVGAGI. The V and J ends lost 6 bases and 2 bases respectively, with 14 bases between them. CDR3 in amino acids: CASRSGAGGNQPQHF. For the CDR3, the DNA is TGTGCCAGCAGGTCTGGGGCAGGGGGCAATCAGCCCCAGCATTTT.

The CDR3 coding sequence is TGTGCCAGCTTCAGTACGCGGGGGGGGCCAGATACGCAGTATTTT. Residues: CASFSTRGGPDTQYF. The chain joins TRBV2 to TRBJ2-3; TRBD2 matches at 9 bases. V was clipped by 8 bases and J by 4 bases; unmatched bases: 10. The length of the CDR3 is 15 residues. CDR1 is SNHLY, CDR2 FYNNEI, per germline.

V usage is TRBV7-2 and J usage is TRBJ1-1; D remains ambiguous. Germline V lookup: CDR1 SGHTA, CDR2 FQGNSA. This CDR3 region has 13 residues. V gave up 2 bases and J gave up 5 bases, with 9 bases separating them. CDR3 nucleotides: TGTGCCAGCAGCTTATTGTACGGTACTGAAGCTTTCTTT. Amino acid sequence: CASSLLYGTEAFF.

The chain employs TRBV5-6 and TRBJ1-6; a weak D match, TRBD1 (6 bases). The CDR3 length is 15 residues. Trimming took off 5 bases at V and 5 bases at J, with 14 bases between the two ends. Per the germline V gene, CDR1 is SGHDT and CDR2 is YYEEEE. Here the CDR3 DNA reads TGTGCCAGCAGGGATGGGACAAGGGATAATTCACCCCTCCACTTT. Its translation: CASRDGTRDNSPLHF.

This clone was seen only a few times. The chain is built from TRBV11-2 and TRBJ2-1; no firm D call. Trimming stripped 3 bases from V and 5 bases from J, with 8 bases between. Germline-derived CDR1 and CDR2 are SGHAT and FQNNGV. This CDR3 is built from 13 residues. The CDR3 spells CASSFSRNNEQFF. The CDR3 nucleotides are TGTGCCAGCAGCTTCTCGCGGAACAATGAGCAGTTCTTC.

The chain is built from TRBV5-1 and TRBJ1-2; 9 bases match TRBD1. Germline V gene sequence: CDR1 SGHRS, CDR2 YFSETQ. The CDR3 consists of 19 residues. J gave up 8 bases and V 5 bases, and 25 bases lay outside the gene matches. This CDR3 reads CASSYRAATGTGKVAGYTF. Here the CDR3 DNA reads TGCGCCAGCAGTTACAGGGCAGCGACCGGGACAGGGAAGGTGGCCGGCTACACCTTC.

The chain recombines TRBV19 with TRBJ1-5, with a possible D match to TRBD1 (6 bases). The germline CDR1 and CDR2 sequences are LNHDA and SQIVND (reference sequence). The length of the CDR3 is 14 residues. The V end lost 5 bases, the J end lost 3 bases, and 11 bases lay between the germline ends. CDR3 sequence (DNA): TGTGCCAGTAGTCCCACAGGGCCCAATCAGCCCCAGCATTTT. It translates to CASSPTGPNQPQHF.

The chain uses TRBV6-1 and TRBJ2-5; possible D gene TRBD2, 5 bases. Between the trimmed V and J ends, which lost 4 bases and 4 bases, there was a span of 19 bases. Germline V gene sequence: CDR1 MNHNS, CDR2 SASEGT. The CDR3 sequence is 16 residues long. This CDR3 is CASSAEIGGGRETQYF. CDR3 DNA: TGTGCCAGCAGTGCAGAGATCGGAGGCGGGCGAGAGACCCAGTACTTC.

The chain recombines TRBV19 with TRBJ2-2, with TRBD1 matching over 7 bases. Germline V gene sequence: CDR1 LNHDA, CDR2 SQIVND (reference sequence). The V segment lost 7 bases and the J segment 6 bases; nucleotides outside the gene matches: 8. The CDR3 has 14 residues. CDR3 in DNA: TGTGCCAGTACAACCCGACAGGGACCCGGGGAGCTGTTTTTT. Encoded protein: CASTTRQGPGELFF.

This chain joins TRBV7-2 and TRBJ1-4; TRBD1 matches 7 bases. The V segment lost 6 bases and the J segment 8 bases; nucleotides outside the gene matches: 9. Germline V gene data show CDR1 as SGHTA and CDR2 as FQGNSA. The CDR3 runs to 14 residues. CDR3 amino acids: CASSRQGSGEKLFF. Written as DNA, the CDR3 is TGTGCCAGCAGTCGACAGGGTTCCGGCGAAAAACTGTTTTTT.

The chain joins TRBV29-1 to TRBJ1-2, with TRBD1 matching over 9 bases. There are 15 residues in the CDR3. The germline gives CDR1 SQVTM, CDR2 ANQGSEA. J was trimmed by 7 bases and V by 4 bases; bases with no gene match: 13. CDR3 DNA: TGCAGCGTTGGGTTCCGGGACAGGGTCTCGGGTGGCTACACCTTC. Amino acids: CSVGFRDRVSGGYTF.